These T cell receptor beta chains were read from a single sample in a study of T-cell memory formation after mild COVID-19. TCRdb processed the 5' RACE reads anew with MiXCR; each CDR3 protein has one entry. This table holds approximately 450,000 distinct CDR3 sequences, approximately 18% found once. Sequencing input: PBMCs or a T cell subset sorted from them (not recorded which). The receptor set was obtained from an adult woman who had mild COVID-19 (a few samples of this study predate the infection). Cell type and time point are not known. Each CDR3 is given with its conserved first and last residue. A D gene is named only where the DNA matches it firmly. Clone size appears in some rows only: once, few, many, or a class for an expanded clone.

>TRBJ2-7|few|NA|TRBV12-3/TRBV12-4
TGTGCCAGCAGTTTGGATAGCGACTACTACGAGCAGTACTTC
CASSLDSDYYEQYF
>TRBJ2-1|NA|TRBD1|TRBV5-1
TGCGCCAGCAGCAGGGACAGGGGGTCCGTTGAGCAGTTCTTC
CASSRDRGSVEQFF
>TRBJ2-1|NA|NA|TRBV24-1
TGTGCCACCAGTGGCCCCCAAAACGCCTACAATGAGCAGTTCTTC
CATSGPQNAYNEQFF
>TRBJ1-1|few|NA|TRBV2
TGTGCCAGCAGTGCGGCACCGAACACTGAAGCTTTCTTT
CASSAAPNTEAFF
>TRBJ2-1|NA|NA|TRBV20-1
TGCAGTGCTACATCCCTTTACGGAGGGGGGAATGAGCAGTTCTTC
CSATSLYGGGNEQFF
>TRBJ1-2|NA|NA|TRBV11-3
TGTGCCAGCAGCTTAGGCAGGGTTCCTGGCTATGGCTACACCTTC
CASSLGRVPGYGYTF
>TRBJ2-7|NA|NA|TRBV29-1
TGCAGCGTTGAAGAACACTCCTACGAGCAGTACTTC
CSVEEHSYEQYF
>TRBJ2-1|few|NA|TRBV12-3/TRBV12-4
TGTGCCAGCAGTTATTTTCCAGGGCCGACCCAGTTCTTC
CASSYFPGPTQFF
>TRBJ1-2|few|NA|TRBV7-2
TGTGCCAGCAGCCCCTTCGACAGCGGTGGTGGCTACACCTTC
CASSPFDSGGGYTF
>TRBJ2-1|few|NA|TRBV5-1
TGCGCCAGCAGCGAGCAGGGGAGGGATGAGCAGTTCTTC
CASSEQGRDEQFF
>TRBJ2-5|few|TRBD1|TRBV7-2
TGTGCCAGCAGCAAAGAACCGACAGGGGCGGCGGGGACCCAGTACTTC
CASSKEPTGAAGTQYF
>TRBJ2-1|NA|TRBD2|TRBV3-1
TGTGCCAGCAGCCAGGGGACTAGCGGGCCCTCTGGTGAGCAGTTCTTC
CASSQGTSGPSGEQFF
>TRBJ2-5|NA|TRBD1|TRBV2
TGTGCCGGACGGGACAGGGAAGAGACCCAGTACTTC
CAGRDREETQYF
>TRBJ2-7|NA|NA|TRBV7-6
TGTGCCAGCAGCTTAGACGTAGACTACGAGCAGTACTTC
CASSLDVDYEQYF
>TRBJ2-7|many|TRBD1|TRBV24-1
TGTGCCACCAGTGACCCCCCCGGGACAGGGCAACACGAGCAGTACTTC
CATSDPPGTGQHEQYF
>TRBJ1-1|NA|TRBD1|TRBV3-1
TGTGCCAGCACCCCCGGCAGGGGGTATGGATTGGTGAACACTGAAGCTTTCTTT
CASTPGRGYGLVNTEAFF
>TRBJ2-3|few|NA|TRBV12-3/TRBV12-4
TGTGCCAGCAGTTTAGCGTTAACCAGGAGAGTAAGAGATACGCAGTATTTT
CASSLALTRRVRDTQYF